This T cell receptor (beta chain) was sequenced during a study of blood T cell repertoires in COVID-19. The CDR3 loop spans 15 amino acids. With 3 bases clipped from V and 3 bases from J, the junction kept 7 bases outside the gene matches. CDR1 is DFQATT, CDR2 SNEGSKA, per germline (reference sequence). Some clones are missing from TCRdb's copy, which holds only in-frame ones; the method was immunoSEQ multiplex PCR. The data contain around 150,000 clones, 84% of them seen just once; the ten biggest clones take up around a fifth. This clone was found a few times. The sample consisted of peripheral blood. J is TRBJ2-7 and V is TRBV20-1; 11 nucleotides match TRBD2. The sequence was obtained from a woman older than 75 with acute or convalescent COVID-19. Written as DNA, the CDR3 is TGCAGTGCTAGTTCGACTAGCGGGAAAATCTACGAGCAGTACTTC. This translates into CSASSTSGKIYEQYF.